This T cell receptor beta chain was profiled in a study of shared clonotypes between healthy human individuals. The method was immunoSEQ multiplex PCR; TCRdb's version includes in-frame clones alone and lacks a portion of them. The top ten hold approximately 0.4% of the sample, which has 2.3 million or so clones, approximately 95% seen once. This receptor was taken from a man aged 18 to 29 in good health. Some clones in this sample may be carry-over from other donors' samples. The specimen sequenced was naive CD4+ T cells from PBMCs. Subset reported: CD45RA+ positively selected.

The CDR3 here is CAPIPRLVWATQYF. Written as DNA, the CDR3 is TGTGCCCCCATACCCCGACTAGTGTGGGCGACCCAGTACTTC. The J gene is TRBJ2-5, the V gene TRBV19; tentatively, D is TRBD2 (6 bases). Germline CDR1 is LNHDA and CDR2 is SQIVND (reference sequence). The CDR3 spans 14 residues. V dropped 11 bases and J dropped 7 bases, with 23 bases sitting between them. Full variable domain (missing parts from reference TRBV19 and TRBJ2-5): DGGITQSPKYLFRKEGQNVTLSCEQNLNHDAMYWYRQDPGQGLRLIYYSQIVNDFQKGDIAEGYSVSREKKESFPLTVTSAQKNPTAFYLCAPIPRLVWATQYFGPGTRLLVL.